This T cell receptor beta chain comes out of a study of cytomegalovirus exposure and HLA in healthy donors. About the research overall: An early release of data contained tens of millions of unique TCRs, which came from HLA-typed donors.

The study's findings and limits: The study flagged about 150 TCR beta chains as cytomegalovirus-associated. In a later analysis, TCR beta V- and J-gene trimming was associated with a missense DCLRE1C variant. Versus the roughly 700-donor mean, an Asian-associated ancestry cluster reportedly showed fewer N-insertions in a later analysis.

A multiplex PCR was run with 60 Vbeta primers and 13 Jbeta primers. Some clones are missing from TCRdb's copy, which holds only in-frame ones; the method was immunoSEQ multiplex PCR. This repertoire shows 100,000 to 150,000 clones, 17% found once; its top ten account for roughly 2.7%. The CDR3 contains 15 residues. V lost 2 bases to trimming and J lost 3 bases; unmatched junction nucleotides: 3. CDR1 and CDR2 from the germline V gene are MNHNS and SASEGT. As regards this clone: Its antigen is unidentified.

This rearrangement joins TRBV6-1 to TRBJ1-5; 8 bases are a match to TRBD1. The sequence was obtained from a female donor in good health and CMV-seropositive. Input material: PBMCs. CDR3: CASSETGGDNQPQHF. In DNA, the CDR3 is TGTGCCAGCAGTGAAACAGGGGGAGACAATCAGCCCCAGCATTTT.